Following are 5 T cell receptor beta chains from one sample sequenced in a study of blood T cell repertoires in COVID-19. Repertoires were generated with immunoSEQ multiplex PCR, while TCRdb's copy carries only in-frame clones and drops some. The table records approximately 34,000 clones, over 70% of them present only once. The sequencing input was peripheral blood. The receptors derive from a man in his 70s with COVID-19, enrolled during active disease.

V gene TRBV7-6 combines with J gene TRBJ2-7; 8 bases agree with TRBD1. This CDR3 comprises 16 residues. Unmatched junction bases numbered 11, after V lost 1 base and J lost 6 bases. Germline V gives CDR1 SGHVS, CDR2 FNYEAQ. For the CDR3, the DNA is TGTGCCAGCAGCTTAGGGCCCGACAGGGGAGTCTCCGAGCAGTACTTC. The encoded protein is CASSLGPDRGVSEQYF. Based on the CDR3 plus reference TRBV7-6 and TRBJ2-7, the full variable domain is GAGVSQSPRYKVTKRGQDVALRCDPISGHVSLYWYRQALGQGPEFLTYFNYEAQQDKSGLPNDRFSAERPEGSISTLTIQRTEQRDSAMYRCASSLGPDRGVSEQYFGPGTRLTVT.

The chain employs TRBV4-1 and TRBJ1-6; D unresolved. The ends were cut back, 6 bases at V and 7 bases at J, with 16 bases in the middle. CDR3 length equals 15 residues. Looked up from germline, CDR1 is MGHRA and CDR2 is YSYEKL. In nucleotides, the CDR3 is TGCGCCAGCAGTCCTCCTCCCCACAGCAATTCACCCCTCCACTTT. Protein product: CASSPPPHSNSPLHF.

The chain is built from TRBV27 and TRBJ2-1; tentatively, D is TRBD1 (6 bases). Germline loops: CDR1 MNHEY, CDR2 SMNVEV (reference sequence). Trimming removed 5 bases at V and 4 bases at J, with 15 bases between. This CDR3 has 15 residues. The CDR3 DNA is TGTGCCAGCAGTCGGACCGGACAGTCATACAATGAGCAGTTCTTC. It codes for CASSRTGQSYNEQFF.

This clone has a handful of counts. The CDR3 DNA follows: TGCGCCAGCAGCGAGTACTCTGGGGCCAACGTCCTGACTTTC. Translated, it gives CASSEYSGANVLTF. This sequence joins TRBV4-3 and TRBJ2-6; D ambiguous. The CDR3 extends over 14 amino acids. The germline V gene encodes CDR1 LGHNA and CDR2 YSLEER. V was pared by 5 bases and J by 0 bases, with 5 bases between.

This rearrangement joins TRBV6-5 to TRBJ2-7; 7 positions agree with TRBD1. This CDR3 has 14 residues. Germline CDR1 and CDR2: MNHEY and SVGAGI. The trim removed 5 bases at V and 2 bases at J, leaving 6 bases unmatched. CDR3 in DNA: TGTGCCAGCAGTACCAGACAGGGTCCCTACGAGCAGTACTTC. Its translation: CASSTRQGPYEQYF.